The rows below give T cell receptor beta chains drawn from one sample of a study of CD8+ T cells in alopecia areata. Profiling relied on immunoSEQ multiplex PCR, and the TCRdb table lists in-frame clones only, not all of them. The data hold more than 150,000 clones, with about 51% observed a single time. This specimen was CD8+ T cells sorted from blood, taken at week 52, from a patient treated with tofacitinib. The receptors derive from a human donor with alopecia areata. CDR3s include the opening cysteine and the closing phenylalanine or tryptophan. The order of the fields is CDR3 length, J gene, V gene, CDR3 protein.

length: 14
J: TRBJ1-2
V: TRBV5-1
CDR3: CASSDYGALDGYTF

length: 14
J: TRBJ1-5
V: TRBV12-5
CDR3: CASGLSSPSQPQHF

length: 15
J: TRBJ2-7
V: TRBV6-5
CDR3: CASSPQGGLSYEQYF

length: 14
J: TRBJ1-5
V: TRBV7-8
CDR3: CASNDRGQAQPQHF

length: 12
J: TRBJ1-2
V: TRBV19
CDR3: CASSEGVYGYTF

length: 15
J: TRBJ2-7
V: TRBV27
CDR3: CASSLGIGAVDEQYF

length: 17
J: TRBJ2-3
V: TRBV27
CDR3: CASSPRTSGGHTDTQYF

length: 13
J: TRBJ2-5
V: TRBV6-5
CDR3: CASSYLGGETQYF

length: 13
J: TRBJ2-1
V: TRBV6-6
CDR3: CASGAVSYNEQFF

length: 15
J: TRBJ2-2
V: TRBV5-1
CDR3: CASSLGTENTGELFF

length: 11
J: TRBJ2-2
V: TRBV6-1
CDR3: CASSRAGELFF

length: 14
J: TRBJ2-5
V: TRBV30
CDR3: CAWTAQGFLETQYF

length: 16
J: TRBJ1-1
V: TRBV4-1
CDR3: CASSQAGQGMNTEAFF

length: 18
J: TRBJ2-2
V: TRBV19
CDR3: CASSIVGDRVKNTGELFF

length: 16
J: TRBJ1-4
V: TRBV4-1
CDR3: CASSQGRGGANEKLFF

length: 13
J: TRBJ1-1
V: TRBV7-3
CDR3: CASSLTTGGEAFF

length: 12
J: TRBJ2-7
V: TRBV12-5
CDR3: CASGPNHGEQYF

length: 12
J: TRBJ2-5
V: TRBV5-1
CDR3: CASSGSQETQYF

length: 14
J: TRBJ2-1
V: TRBV27
CDR3: CASSPRTTDTEQFF